A selection of T cell receptor beta chains follows, all from one sample in a study of T cell responses to AZD1222 COVID-19 vaccine. Repertoires were generated with immunoSEQ multiplex PCR, while TCRdb's copy carries only in-frame clones and drops some. The table lists about 150,000 clones, about nine tenths of them singletons. This specimen was peripheral blood, taken on day 0 of AZD1222 vaccination. These receptors originate from an adult in good health. The CDR3 runs from the conserved cysteine through the conserved F or W. A D gene is named only where the DNA matches it firmly. Expanded clones are given a class, and other clones once, few, many or no size at all.

D gene	V gene	J gene	clone size	CDR3 protein	CDR3 DNA
NA	TRBV7-3	TRBJ1-1	many	CASTPGRGTEAFF	TGTGCCAGCACCCCTGGAAGGGGCACTGAAGCTTTCTTT
NA	TRBV2	TRBJ1-1	NA	CASSGVSSVNTEAFF	TGTGCCAGCAGTGGGGTTTCAAGCGTGAACACTGAAGCTTTCTTT
TRBD1	TRBV29-1	TRBJ1-2	NA	CSVEPGGTGGHYGYTF	TGCAGCGTCGAGCCCGGGGGGACAGGGGGTCACTATGGCTACACCTTC
TRBD2	TRBV9	TRBJ2-1	NA	CASSRGDEQFF	TGTGCCAGTTCCCGGGGGGATGAGCAGTTCTTC
TRBD2	TRBV19	TRBJ2-2	NA	CASRSHPGLAFLGELFF	TGTGCCAGTAGATCCCATCCGGGACTAGCTTTCTTAGGGGAGCTGTTTTTT
NA	TRBV5-1	TRBJ1-1	NA	CASSFQGLETEAFF	TGCGCCAGCAGCTTCCAGGGATTGGAGACTGAAGCTTTCTTT
NA	TRBV27	TRBJ2-3	NA	CASSLTSLQAGTQYF	TGTGCCAGCAGTTTAACCTCCCTACAGGCCGGTACGCAGTATTTT
TRBD1	TRBV28	TRBJ1-2	NA	CASSGTGPSNYGYTF	TGTGCCAGCAGTGGGACAGGTCCCTCTAACTATGGCTACACCTTC
TRBD2	TRBV4-2	TRBJ2-3	NA	CASSALAGDADTQYF	TGTGCCAGCAGCGCCCTAGCGGGAGATGCAGATACGCAGTATTTT
TRBD2	TRBV11-2	TRBJ2-1	NA	CASSLVSGGVRGEQFF	TGTGCCAGCAGCTTAGTTTCGGGAGGTGTGCGGGGTGAGCAGTTCTTC
NA	TRBV10-2	TRBJ1-1	NA	CASSEPGDPHTEAFF	TGCGCCAGCAGTGAGCCCGGGGATCCTCACACTGAAGCTTTCTTT
TRBD2	TRBV4-2	TRBJ2-1	NA	CASSHQAGVNNEQFF	TGTGCCAGCAGCCACCAAGCGGGAGTTAATAATGAGCAGTTCTTC
NA	TRBV19	TRBJ1-2	NA	CASSEDGANYGYTF	TGTGCCAGTAGCGAAGACGGAGCTAACTATGGCTACACCTTC
TRBD1	TRBV4-1	TRBJ1-3	NA	CASSQFRGRENTIYF	TGCGCCAGCAGCCAATTCAGGGGGCGCGAAAACACCATATATTTT
NA	TRBV29-1	TRBJ2-7	NA	CSVGGAPYEQYF	TGCAGCGTTGGTGGGGCCCCCTACGAGCAGTACTTC
TRBD2	TRBV27	TRBJ2-2	NA	CASSFSVSGSGELFF	TGTGCCAGCAGTTTTTCGGTTAGCGGGAGTGGGGAGCTGTTTTTT
NA	TRBV20-1	TRBJ1-5	NA	CSASQPNQPQHF	TGCAGTGCTAGTCAACCCAATCAGCCCCAGCATTTT
TRBD1	TRBV3-1/TRBV3-2	TRBJ2-2	NA	CASSQKRRGRTGELFF	TGTGCCAGCAGCCAAAAAAGAAGGGGGCGAACCGGGGAGCTGTTTTTT
TRBD1	TRBV7-6	TRBJ1-1	NA	CASSLLGGGNTEAFF	TGTGCCAGCAGCTTACTAGGGGGCGGGAACACTGAAGCTTTCTTT
TRBD1	TRBV4-1	TRBJ2-1	NA	CASSLRQGRYNEQFF	TGCGCCAGCAGCCTTCGACAGGGGCGGTACAATGAGCAGTTCTTC
NA	TRBV7-3	TRBJ2-3	NA	CASSVGVDTQYF	TGTGCCAGCAGCGTAGGGGTCGATACGCAGTATTTT
TRBD2	TRBV4-1	TRBJ2-1	NA	CASSHTGLAVSEEQFF	TGCGCCAGCAGCCATACGGGACTAGCGGTTTCGGAGGAGCAGTTCTTC
NA	TRBV7-9	TRBJ2-7	once	CASSIIYEQYF	TGTGCCAGCAGCATCATCTACGAGCAGTACTTC
NA	TRBV6-5	TRBJ2-3	NA	CASTAGGMSTDTQYF	TGTGCCAGCACCGCTGGTGGGATGAGCACAGATACGCAGTATTTT
TRBD2	TRBV11-2	TRBJ2-1	NA	CASSQYGGRISPYNEQFF	TGTGCCAGCAGCCAGTATGGCGGGAGGATATCCCCCTACAATGAGCAGTTCTTC
NA	TRBV5-5	TRBJ2-2	NA	CASSLGSKNTGELFF	TGTGCCAGCAGCTTGGGGTCGAAGAACACCGGGGAGCTGTTTTTT
NA	TRBV9	TRBJ2-2	NA	CASSVGRTWNTGELFF	TGTGCCAGCAGCGTAGGTAGGACTTGGAACACCGGGGAGCTGTTTTTT
NA	TRBV6-1	TRBJ1-2	NA	CASSERGGWGYTF	TGTGCCAGCAGTGAACGGGGGGGCTGGGGCTACACCTTC
NA	TRBV13	TRBJ2-1	NA	CASSLVVGEQFF	TGTGCCAGCAGCTTAGTCGTGGGGGAGCAGTTCTTC
TRBD1	TRBV3-1/TRBV3-2	TRBJ1-6	NA	CASSPRGQGASPLHF	TGTGCCAGCAGCCCCCGGGGACAGGGGGCATCACCCCTCCACTTT
NA	TRBV27	TRBJ1-1	NA	CASSENTPNTEAFF	TGTGCCAGCAGCGAAAACACGCCGAACACTGAAGCTTTCTTT
TRBD2	TRBV7-3	TRBJ2-5	NA	CASSLTSAGGPAQETQYF	TGTGCCAGCAGCTTAACGTCAGCGGGAGGGCCTGCCCAAGAGACCCAGTACTTC
NA	TRBV7-9	TRBJ2-5	once	CASSFVEETQYF	TGTGCCAGCAGCTTCGTAGAAGAGACCCAGTACTTC
NA	TRBV27	TRBJ2-3	NA	CASSPGTDTQYF	TGTGCCAGCAGTCCGGGCACAGATACGCAGTATTTT
NA	TRBV7-9	TRBJ2-3	NA	CASTFGGSTDTQYF	TGTGCCAGCACCTTTGGGGGAAGCACAGATACGCAGTATTTT
TRBD1	TRBV24-1	TRBJ2-1	NA	CATSDLGTGRDNEQFF	TGTGCCACCAGTGATCTGGGGACAGGGAGGGACAATGAGCAGTTCTTC
TRBD2	TRBV18	TRBJ2-7	NA	CASSVAGVNEQYF	TGTGCCAGCTCTGTAGCGGGGGTGAACGAGCAGTACTTC
NA	TRBV12-3/TRBV12-4	TRBJ1-6	NA	CASSFAEAPLHF	TGTGCCAGCAGTTTTGCGGAGGCCCCCCTCCACTTT
TRBD1	TRBV7-2	TRBJ1-4	once	CASSFRGRIGEKLFF	TGTGCCAGCAGCTTTAGGGGGCGCATAGGTGAAAAACTGTTTTTT
NA	TRBV4-1	TRBJ1-5	NA	CASSPWAGNSNQPQHF	TGCGCCAGCAGCCCGTGGGCCGGGAATAGCAATCAGCCCCAGCATTTT
TRBD2	TRBV4-2	TRBJ2-7	NA	CASSPSGRYYEQYF	TGTGCCAGCAGCCCTAGCGGGAGGTACTACGAGCAGTACTTC
TRBD1	TRBV6-5	TRBJ1-4	NA	CASRRDRATNEKLFF	TGTGCCAGCAGACGGGACAGGGCAACTAATGAAAAACTGTTTTTT
NA	TRBV7-3	TRBJ2-3	NA	CASSPQGSDTQYF	TGTGCCAGCAGCCCCCAGGGTTCCGATACGCAGTATTTT
NA	TRBV5-1	TRBJ2-7	NA	CASSRRPPNEQYF	TGCGCCAGCAGCCGCCGTCCTCCTAACGAGCAGTACTTC